This T cell receptor (beta chain) was obtained from a study of response to subunit inactivated influenza vaccine. Study-wide points: Authors suggested seasonal influenza vaccinations each recruit few new T cells.

One entry per CDR3 protein, called by TCRdb with MiXCR from the RT-PCR reads. The table shows about 520,000 distinct CDR3 sequences, with about 25% occurring only once. V shed 3 bases and J shed 9 bases, with 12 bases lying between them. This CDR3 is built from 13 residues. A note on this clonotype: Its target is not known.

The clonotype was recovered from a man between 50 and 59 years old who received an inactivated influenza vaccine. The sequences come from CD4+ T cells sorted from PBMCs, collected roughly 5 days after vaccination. V and J are TRBV12-3 or TRBV12-4 and TRBJ2-1; no reliable D call. The CDR3 reads CASSLGSAGEQFF. In nucleotides, the CDR3 is TGTGCCAGCAGTTTGGGGTCTGCCGGTGAGCAGTTCTTC.